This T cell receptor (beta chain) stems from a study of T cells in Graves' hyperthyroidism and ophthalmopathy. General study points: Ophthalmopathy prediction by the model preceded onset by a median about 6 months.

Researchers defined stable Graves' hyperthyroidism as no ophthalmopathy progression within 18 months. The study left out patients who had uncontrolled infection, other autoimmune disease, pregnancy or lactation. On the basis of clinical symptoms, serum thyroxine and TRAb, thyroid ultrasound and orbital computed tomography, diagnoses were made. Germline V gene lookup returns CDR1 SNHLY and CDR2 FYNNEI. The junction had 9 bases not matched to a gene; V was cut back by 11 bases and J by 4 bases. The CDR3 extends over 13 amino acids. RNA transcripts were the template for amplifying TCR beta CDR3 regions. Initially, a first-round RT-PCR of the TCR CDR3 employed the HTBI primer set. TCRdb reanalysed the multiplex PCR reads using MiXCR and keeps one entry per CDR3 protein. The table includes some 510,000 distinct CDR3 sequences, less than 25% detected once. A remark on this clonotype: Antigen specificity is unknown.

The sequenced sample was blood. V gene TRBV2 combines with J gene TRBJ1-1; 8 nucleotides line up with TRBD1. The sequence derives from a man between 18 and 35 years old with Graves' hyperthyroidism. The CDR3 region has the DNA TGTGCCGGCCAACAGGGGGGGGGCACTGAAGCTTTCTTT. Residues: CAGQQGGGTEAFF. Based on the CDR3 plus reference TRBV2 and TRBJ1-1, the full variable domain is EPEVTQTPSHQVTQMGQEVILRCVPISNHLYFYWYRQILGQKVEFLVSFYNNEISEKSEIFDDQFSVERPDGSNFTLKIRSTKLEDSAMYFCAGQQGGGTEAFFGQGTRLTVV.